This T cell receptor beta chain was profiled in a study of neurological immune-mediated disorders. In this sample, this clonotype turned up many times. CDR3 length: 16 amino acids. From germline, CDR1 is SEHNR and CDR2 FQNEAQ (reference sequence). V was trimmed by 5 bases and J by 0 bases, leaving 14 bases between them. MiXCR, run by TCRdb on the 5' RACE reads, gives a single entry per CDR3 protein. The sample lists tens of thousands of distinct CDR3 sequences, roughly 3.9% seen once, with 1.3% in the top ten. The sequence came from a man aged 30 to 39 with multiple sclerosis. Sequenced sample: PBMCs. The V gene is TRBV7-9, the J gene TRBJ1-5; D remains unclear. The CDR3 reads CASSPGPINSNQPQHF. The CDR3 coding sequence is TGTGCCAGCAGCCCAGGACCGATTAATAGCAATCAGCCCCAGCATTTT.